These T cell receptor beta chains were read from a single sample in a study of control samples from healthy donors and cancer patients. Repertoires were generated with immunoSEQ multiplex PCR, while TCRdb's copy carries only in-frame clones and drops some. This table has around 180,000 clones, 70% to 90% appearing once. The sample taken for sequencing was blood. The receptors originated from a woman in her twenties or thirties in good health. Each CDR3 is given with its conserved first and last residue. The D gene is left open where the match is weak. Clone sizes are given selectively: once, few, many, or a class where the clone is expanded.

TRBJ2-6 TRBV21-1 - - TGTGCCACCGGACCGGGACAGGGGGCCATCTACTCTGGGGCCAACGTCCTGACTTTC CATGPGQGAIYSGANVLTF
TRBJ1-2 TRBV21-1 - - TGTGCCAGCAGCAAAGCCGGACAGGGGTATCTTGGTGGCTACACCTTC CASSKAGQGYLGGYTF
TRBJ1-4 TRBV7-9 - - TGTGCCAGCAGCTCCCTGTTCGGACGGAGTAATGAAAAACTGTTTTTT CASSSLFGRSNEKLFF
TRBJ1-5 TRBV18 few - TGTGCCAGCTCACCAGGGACCGATCAGCCCCAGCATTTT CASSPGTDQPQHF
TRBJ2-5 TRBV4-1 - - TGCGCCAGCAGCCCCCAAGCGGTGGGCTGGGAGACCCAGTACTTC CASSPQAVGWETQYF
TRBJ1-5 TRBV29-1 once - TGCAGCGCGGGCAGTTTCAATCAGCCCCAGCATTTT CSAGSFNQPQHF
TRBJ2-7 TRBV9 - - TGTGCCAGCAGCGTAACGGGAGTCCCCTACGAGCAGTACTTC CASSVTGVPYEQYF
TRBJ2-1 TRBV24-1 - - TGTGCCACCAGTGTCCGGTACAATGAGCAGTTCTTC CATSVRYNEQFF
TRBJ1-2 TRBV2 - - TGTGCCAGCAGTAGTAACAGGGCTGGCTACACCTTC CASSSNRAGYTF
TRBJ2-7 TRBV4-1 - TRBD1 TGCGCCAGCAGCCTATGGGACAGGGAGAACGAGCAGTACTTC CASSLWDRENEQYF
TRBJ2-2 TRBV6-4 few - TGTGCCAGCAGTGACTCGAGCACCGGGGAGCTGTTTTTT CASSDSSTGELFF
TRBJ1-6 TRBV2 - - TGTGCCAGCGACTTTCAGGGTAGCTCCTATAATTCACCCCTCCACTTT CASDFQGSSYNSPLHF
TRBJ2-1 TRBV11-3 - - TGTGCCAGCAGCTTAGGAACTGGTTACAATGAGCAGTTCTTC CASSLGTGYNEQFF